The rows below give T cell receptor beta chains drawn from one sample of a study of post-analysis software for immune sequencing data. A single record per CDR3 protein comes from TCRdb applying MiXCR to the PCR reads. The data contain about half a million distinct CDR3 sequences, around 36% of them singletons. Input material: blood. The source is a girl aged 2-17 years with multiple sclerosis. Both conserved end residues are part of each CDR3. Fields, in order: clone size, J gene, V gene, D gene, CDR3 DNA, CDR3 protein. A D gene is named only where the DNA matches it firmly. Rows give clone size only sometimes, using once, few, many, or a class for an expanded clone.

clone_size: few
j_call: TRBJ2-5
v_call: TRBV24-1
d_call: TRBD2
cdr3_nt: TGTGCCACCAGTGATTGGACTAGCGGGGGACAAGAGACCCAGTACTTC
cdr3_aa: CATSDWTSGGQETQYF

clone_size: -
j_call: TRBJ1-5
v_call: TRBV29-1
d_call: TRBD1
cdr3_nt: TGCAGCGTGGGGGACAGGGGGCAGCAGCCCCAGCATTTT
cdr3_aa: CSVGDRGQQPQHF

clone_size: -
j_call: TRBJ1-1
v_call: TRBV2
d_call: -
cdr3_nt: TGTGCCAGCCGAATCCCAACAGGCATGAACACTGAAGCTTTCTTT
cdr3_aa: CASRIPTGMNTEAFF

clone_size: -
j_call: TRBJ2-3
v_call: TRBV7-9
d_call: TRBD2
cdr3_nt: TGTGCCAGCAGCCCCCAACTAGCGGGGATTGCAGATACGCAGTATTTT
cdr3_aa: CASSPQLAGIADTQYF

clone_size: few
j_call: TRBJ2-7
v_call: TRBV28
d_call: -
cdr3_nt: TGTGCCAGCAGTTTTCGAGGTAATGCCTACGAGCAGTACTTC
cdr3_aa: CASSFRGNAYEQYF

clone_size: -
j_call: TRBJ1-2
v_call: TRBV7-2
d_call: -
cdr3_nt: TGTGCCAGCAGCACCGGACGGCCGTCCTATGGCTACACCTTC
cdr3_aa: CASSTGRPSYGYTF

clone_size: -
j_call: TRBJ2-1
v_call: TRBV11-2
d_call: TRBD1
cdr3_nt: TGTGCCAGCAGACCCCCCGGGACAGGGAAGAATGAGCAGTTCTTC
cdr3_aa: CASRPPGTGKNEQFF

clone_size: many
j_call: TRBJ2-5
v_call: TRBV5-1
d_call: TRBD2
cdr3_nt: TGTGCCAGCAGCTTGGGGACTATCCAAGAGACCCAGTACTTC
cdr3_aa: CASSLGTIQETQYF

clone_size: -
j_call: TRBJ2-7
v_call: TRBV28
d_call: TRBD1
cdr3_nt: TGTGCCAGCAGTTTCAGTTCGACAGGGAACTACGAGCAGTACTTC
cdr3_aa: CASSFSSTGNYEQYF

clone_size: -
j_call: TRBJ2-5
v_call: TRBV20-1
d_call: -
cdr3_nt: TGCAGTGCGCCGATAGCGGTAGGAGAGACCCAGTACTTC
cdr3_aa: CSAPIAVGETQYF

clone_size: few
j_call: TRBJ2-5
v_call: TRBV9
d_call: TRBD2
cdr3_nt: TGTGCCAGCAGCCCACGACTAGCGGGGGACCAAGAGACCCAGTACTTC
cdr3_aa: CASSPRLAGDQETQYF

clone_size: -
j_call: TRBJ1-2
v_call: TRBV12-3/TRBV12-4
d_call: -
cdr3_nt: TGTGCCAGCAGTGGTGGGGTAGGCGGGTATGGCTACACCTTC
cdr3_aa: CASSGGVGGYGYTF

clone_size: few
j_call: TRBJ2-1
v_call: TRBV6-2/TRBV6-3
d_call: TRBD2
cdr3_nt: TGTGCCAGCAGTTCGGGAGGAGGCTCCTACAATGAGCAGTTCTTC
cdr3_aa: CASSSGGGSYNEQFF

clone_size: -
j_call: TRBJ2-6
v_call: TRBV5-1
d_call: -
cdr3_nt: TGCGCCAGCAGCCCCTGGGCTCCCTCTGGGGCCAACGTCCTGACTTTC
cdr3_aa: CASSPWAPSGANVLTF

clone_size: once
j_call: TRBJ1-1
v_call: TRBV25-1
d_call: -
cdr3_nt: TGTGCCAGCAGTTCCTGGACAGCTATGAACACTGAAGCTTTCTTT
cdr3_aa: CASSSWTAMNTEAFF

clone_size: -
j_call: TRBJ2-3
v_call: TRBV4-1
d_call: -
cdr3_nt: TGCGCCAGCAGCCAAGATAGGAACACAGATACGCAGTATTTT
cdr3_aa: CASSQDRNTDTQYF